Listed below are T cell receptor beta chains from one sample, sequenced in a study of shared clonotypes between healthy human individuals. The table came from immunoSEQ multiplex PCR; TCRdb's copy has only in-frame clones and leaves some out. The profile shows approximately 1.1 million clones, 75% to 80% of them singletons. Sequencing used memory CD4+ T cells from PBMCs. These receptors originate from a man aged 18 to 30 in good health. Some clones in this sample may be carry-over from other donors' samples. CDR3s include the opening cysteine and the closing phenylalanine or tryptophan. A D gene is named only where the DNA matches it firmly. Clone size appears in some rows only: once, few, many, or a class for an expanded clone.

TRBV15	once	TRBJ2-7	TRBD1	CATSRSTGTAYEQYF	TGTGCCACCAGCAGATCCACCGGGACAGCCTACGAGCAGTACTTC
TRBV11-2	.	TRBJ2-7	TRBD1	CASSVRHGTGPNEQYF	TGTGCCAGCAGCGTACGACATGGGACAGGGCCTAACGAGCAGTACTTC
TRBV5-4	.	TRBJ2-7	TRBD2	CASSLASGVGTEQYF	TGTGCCAGCAGCTTGGCTAGCGGGGTGGGGACCGAGCAGTACTTC
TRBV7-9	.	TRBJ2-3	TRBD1	CASSPGQVNTDTQYF	TGTGCCAGCAGTCCCGGACAGGTCAACACAGATACGCAGTATTTT
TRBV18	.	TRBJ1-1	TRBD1	CASSQTRQGTEAFF	TGTGCCAGCTCACAGACTCGACAGGGGACTGAAGCTTTCTTT
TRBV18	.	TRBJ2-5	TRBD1	CASSSDRETQYF	TGTGCCAGCTCATCGGACAGGGAGACCCAGTACTTC
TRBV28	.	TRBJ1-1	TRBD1	CASTSMTGLSTEAFF	TGTGCCAGCACCTCCATGACAGGGCTGAGCACTGAAGCTTTCTTT
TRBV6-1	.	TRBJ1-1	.	CASRWDIGDTEAFF	TGTGCCAGCAGATGGGACATTGGGGACACTGAAGCTTTCTTT
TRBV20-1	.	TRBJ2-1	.	CSAGEQFF	TGCAGTGCAGGTGAGCAGTTCTTC
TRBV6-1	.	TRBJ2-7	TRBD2	CASSGRLAHEQYF	TGTGCCAGCAGTGGACGACTAGCCCACGAGCAGTACTTC
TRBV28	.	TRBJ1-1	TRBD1	CASSLPGQGAAEAFF	TGTGCCAGCAGTCTACCGGGACAGGGGGCCGCTGAAGCTTTCTTT
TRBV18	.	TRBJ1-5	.	CASSLQTQNQPQHF	TGTGCCAGCTCACTTCAAACGCAAAATCAGCCCCAGCATTTT
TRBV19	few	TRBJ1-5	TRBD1	CASTQTGGTNQPQHF	TGTGCCAGTACCCAGACAGGGGGCACCAATCAGCCCCAGCATTTT
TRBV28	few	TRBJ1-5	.	CASSFVSGQPQHF	TGTGCCAGCAGTTTTGTCTCGGGTCAGCCCCAGCATTTT
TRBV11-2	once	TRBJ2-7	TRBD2	CASSLIRGGRTALYEQYF	TGTGCCAGCAGCTTAATCAGGGGCGGGAGGACCGCCCTATACGAGCAGTACTTC
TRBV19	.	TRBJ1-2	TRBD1	CASSPDRVSYGYTF	TGTGCCAGTAGTCCCGACAGGGTGTCCTATGGCTACACCTTC
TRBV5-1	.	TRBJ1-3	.	CASSLGRPLSGNTIYF	TGCGCCAGCAGCTTGGGTAGGCCTCTTTCTGGAAACACCATATATTTT
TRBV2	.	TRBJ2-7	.	CASSEGQLREQYF	TGTGCCAGCAGTGAAGGACAGCTCCGAGAGCAGTACTTC
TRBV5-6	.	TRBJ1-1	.	CASNPLGGVSTEAFF	TGTGCCAGCAACCCCTTAGGGGGGGTGAGCACTGAAGCTTTCTTT
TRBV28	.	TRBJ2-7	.	CASRRRLGGSNEQYF	TGTGCCAGCAGGAGGCGGCTAGGGGGGAGCAACGAGCAGTACTTC
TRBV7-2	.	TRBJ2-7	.	CASSSPQRGEQYF	TGTGCCAGCAGCTCCCCACAAAGGGGGGAGCAGTACTTC
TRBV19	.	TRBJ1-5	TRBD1	CASKKWDRGASNQPQHF	TGTGCCAGTAAAAAATGGGACAGGGGTGCCAGCAATCAGCCCCAGCATTTT
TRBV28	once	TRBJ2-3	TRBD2	CASSSAGLAGVADTQYF	TGTGCCAGCAGCTCGGCGGGACTAGCGGGAGTGGCAGATACGCAGTATTTT
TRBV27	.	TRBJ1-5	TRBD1	CASSLGQGNQPQHF	TGTGCCAGCAGTCTCGGACAGGGGAATCAGCCCCAGCATTTT
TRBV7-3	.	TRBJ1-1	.	CASSPGLNTEAFF	TGTGCCAGCAGCCCGGGGCTGAACACTGAAGCTTTCTTT
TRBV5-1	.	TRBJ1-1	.	CASSFLGQGVNTEAFF	TGCGCCAGCAGCTTTTTGGGTCAAGGGGTGAACACTGAAGCTTTCTTT
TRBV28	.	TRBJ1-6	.	CASRPASQNSPLHF	TGTGCCAGCAGACCCGCTTCCCAGAATTCACCCCTCCACTTT
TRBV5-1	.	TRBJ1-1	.	CASYRGTGETEAFF	TGCGCCAGCTATCGGGGCACGGGCGAGACTGAAGCTTTCTTT
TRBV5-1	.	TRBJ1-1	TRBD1	CASSRKTGDENTEAFF	TGCGCCAGCAGCCGAAAGACAGGGGATGAGAACACTGAAGCTTTCTTT
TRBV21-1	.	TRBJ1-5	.	CASRNTPRGCNQPQHF	TGTGCCAGCAGAAACACCCCGCGAGGGTGCAATCAGCCCCAGCATTTT
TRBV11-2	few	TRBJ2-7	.	CASSFEAAGYEQYF	TGTGCCAGCAGCTTTGAAGCCGCGGGGTACGAGCAGTACTTC
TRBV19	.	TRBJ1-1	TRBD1	CASSNRGGTEAFF	TGTGCCAGTAGTAACAGGGGAGGGACTGAAGCTTTCTTT
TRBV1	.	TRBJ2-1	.	CTSMGGGDEQFF	TGCACCAGCATGGGGGGTGGCGATGAGCAGTTCTTC
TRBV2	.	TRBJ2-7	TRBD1	CASSLDRAQQYF	TGTGCCAGCAGCCTGGACAGGGCACAGCAGTACTTC
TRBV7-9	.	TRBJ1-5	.	CASSQTENQPQHF	TGTGCCAGCAGCCAGACAGAGAATCAGCCCCAGCATTTT
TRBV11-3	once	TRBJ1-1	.	CASSLSRDTEAFF	TGTGCCAGCAGCCTGAGTCGGGACACTGAAGCTTTCTTT
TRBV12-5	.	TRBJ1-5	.	CASGFGARQGKKHF	TGTGCTAGTGGTTTCGGGGCCAGGCAGGGTAAAAAGCATTTT
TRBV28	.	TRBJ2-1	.	CASSTSRTSQFF	TGTGCCAGCAGTACCTCCAGGACCAGCCAGTTCTTC
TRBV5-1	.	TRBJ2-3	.	CASTSTDTQYF	TGCGCCAGCACTAGCACAGATACGCAGTATTTT
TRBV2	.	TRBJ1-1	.	CASSEGGAGTTEAFF	TGTGCCAGCAGTGAAGGTGGGGCGGGGACCACTGAAGCTTTCTTT
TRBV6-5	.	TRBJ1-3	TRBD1	CASSYSYSTGVNTIYF	TGTGCCAGCAGTTACTCGTACTCGACAGGGGTAAACACCATATATTTT
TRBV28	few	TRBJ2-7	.	CASSRGGGGEQYF	TGTGCCAGCAGTCGCGGGGGCGGGGGCGAGCAGTACTTC
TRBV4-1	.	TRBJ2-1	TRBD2	CASSQVPGTSSHNEQFF	TGCGCCAGCAGCCAAGTTCCCGGGACTAGCAGCCACAATGAGCAGTTCTTC
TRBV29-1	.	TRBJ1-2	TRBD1	CSVGQGSNYGYTF	TGCAGCGTGGGACAGGGTAGTAACTATGGCTACACCTTC
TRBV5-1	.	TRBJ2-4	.	CASSSSPSGPGNIQYF	TGCGCCAGCAGCTCCTCCCCGAGCGGGCCGGGGAACATTCAGTACTTC